The rows below give T cell receptor beta chains drawn from one sample of a study of blood T cells in healthy people across ages. TCRdb analysed the 5' RACE reads with MiXCR anew, one entry per CDR3 protein. The sample holds about 750,000 distinct CDR3 sequences, roughly 50% seen once. Sample: blood. The receptor set was obtained from an older man in good health. Both conserved end residues are trimmed from each CDR3. The order of the fields is V gene, CDR3 length, CDR3 protein.

TRBV27	17	ASSPLSLARGPGANVLT
TRBV7-3	11	ASSLSIQETQY
TRBV5-1	13	ASSSLGTGTYEQY
TRBV29-1	11	SVEGGRGETQY
TRBV6-1	15	ASSGRVLPTGNQPQH
TRBV29-1	11	SGAEDAYNEQF
TRBV5-1	13	ASSLGHPGGDTQY
TRBV27	13	ASSLKYGLEHEQY
TRBV18	12	ASSPISAQETQY
TRBV24-1	10	ATSDLVETQY
TRBV10-3	11	AATGDGNSPLH
TRBV5-1	13	ASSPFEGGLHEQF
TRBV15	12	AASRDRSFSEQY
TRBV20-1	10	SARGEAYEQY
TRBV10-3	10	AISDLLSEQY
TRBV4-2	13	ASSPLAGGPHEQF
TRBV12-5	15	ASGLSEDRSPTGELF
TRBV6-6	13	ASSFRPGQGTEAF
TRBV5-1	12	ASSVGSLLETQY
TRBV4-1	11	ASSPTYPDTQY
TRBV27	13	ASSYGVVGSYEQY
TRBV2	10	ASNRQGVLQF
TRBV2	14	ATNRNGLAKYNEQF
TRBV5-1	12	ASSSLLGARYAY
TRBV20-1	10	SARGGTKEAY
TRBV7-9	13	ASSDSTPGGTEAF
TRBV2	9	ASSPSFEQY
TRBV21-1	12	ASSLDRGRAEAF
TRBV29-1	9	SVTGSGELF
TRBV7-2	10	ASSPERQTQY
TRBV7-6	15	ASSPEGLAASYNEQF
TRBV7-2	12	ASSQAGGHRDAY
TRBV6-1	16	ASSPPETGASGANVLT
TRBV2	13	ASSIELLEGNEQF
TRBV3-1	13	ASSQGTGGLREQY
TRBV15	15	ATSRAGRSSGANVLT
TRBV7-9	13	ASSLLGVLGTEAF
TRBV10-3	11	AVVTESSYEQY
TRBV5-1	12	ASVRTGATGELF
TRBV6-5	12	ASSYGQGGDEQF
TRBV28	10	ASRGEWSEQY
TRBV4-2	15	ASSQEIRGRAPDTQY
TRBV9	14	ASSAEGGQGSDTQY
TRBV25-1	10	ASSDQGETQY
TRBV11-2	13	ASSLGHKAPNEQF
TRBV6-1	11	ASSEEYSYEQY
TRBV20-1	14	SASPRSRTGNTEAF
TRBV6-6	13	ASSYEAPTNEKLF
TRBV7-2	11	ASSYPDRGWAF
TRBV27	12	ASSLRGLNEKLF
TRBV20-1	11	SANQGAEQPQH
TRBV20-1	12	SAGAHSGNEKLF
TRBV6-5	14	ASSYSGRRGGDEQY
TRBV18	13	ASSPTGATNEKLF
TRBV20-1	13	SASTGTSGYNEQF
TRBV25-1	13	ASSDSGGTGQPQH
TRBV7-6	12	ASSPGTGLREQY